The 31 T cell receptor beta chains below were found in one sample sequenced in a study of shared clonotypes between healthy human individuals. Naive CD8 isolation took CD45RO-negative cells positively selected for CCR7 and excluded terminally differentiated effector memory CD45RA+ cells. Libraries were prepared by immunoSEQ multiplex PCR; TCRdb keeps only in-frame clonotypes and omits some of them. Here the sample spans fewer than 800,000 clones, 92% being singletons. Input material: naive CD8+ T cells sorted from blood. These receptor sequences come from a man aged 25 to 40 in good health.

V usage is TRBV19 and J usage is TRBJ2-1, with 8 bases aligning to TRBD2. V lost 2 bases, J lost 8 bases, and 8 bases stayed unmatched. The length of the CDR3 is 15 residues. Germline V CDR1 and CDR2: LNHDA, SQIVND (reference sequence). CDR3: CASSIPREGVHEQFF. The CDR3 DNA reads TGTGCCAGTAGTATACCCCGGGAGGGCGTCCATGAGCAGTTCTTC.

On this clone itself: The same CDR3 is also encoded by other DNA sequences in this sample. The chain has TRBV5-1 and TRBJ2-1, with 7 bases that match TRBD2. Germline V lookup: CDR1 SGHRS, CDR2 YFSETQ. The CDR3 spans 13 residues. V was clipped by 0 bases and J by 10 bases; unmatched bases: 4. The CDR3 region is CASSLGLAPEQFF. For the CDR3, the DNA is TGCGCCAGCAGCTTGGGACTAGCCCCCGAGCAGTTCTTC.

This rearrangement joins TRBV7-9 to TRBJ1-5; perhaps TRBD1 as D (6 bases). Trimming pared 2 bases from V and 8 bases from J, leaving 16 bases between. Germline CDR1 is SEHNR and CDR2 is FQNEAQ (reference sequence). This CDR3 spans 15 amino acids. Written as DNA, the CDR3 is TGTGCCAGCAGCTTAAGTACCACAGGGTTAGAGCCCCAGCATTTT. Its translation: CASSLSTTGLEPQHF.

CDR3 sequence reads: CASSELTSAAYEQYF. As DNA, the CDR3 is TGTGCCAGCAGCGAACTGACTAGCGCGGCCTACGAGCAGTACTTC. The chain employs TRBV7-8 and TRBJ2-7, with TRBD2 matching 8 bases. CDR3 size: 15 residues. Germline V lookup: CDR1 SGHVS, CDR2 FQNEAQ. J was trimmed by 2 bases and V by 5 bases; bases with no gene match: 8.

The chain is built from TRBV7-8 and TRBJ2-5, with TRBD1 matching 7 bases. CDR3 length: 15 residues. CDR1 SGHVS and CDR2 FQNEAQ come from the germline V gene. The V gene end was trimmed by 1 base and the J gene end by 2 bases; junction bases not matched to a gene: 4. CDR3 residues: CASSLGTGGQETQYF. DNA for the CDR3: TGTGCCAGCAGCTTAGGGACAGGTGGACAAGAGACCCAGTACTTC.

Details on this clone: At one end the junction does not follow the germline gene, possibly because of a read error. This chain uses TRBV2 with TRBJ1-1; D call uncertain. This CDR3 is built from 8 residues. Germline V gives CDR1 SNHLY, CDR2 FYNNEI. The CDR3 DNA reads as TGTGCCAGCGGTGAAGCTTTCTTT. Amino acids: CASGEAFF.

The chain employs TRBV7-9 and TRBJ2-3; tentative D call: TRBD2 (6 bases). CDR3 length: 14 amino acids. With 1 base removed from V and 4 bases from J, the gap between germline ends came to 9 bases. CDR1 and CDR2 from the germline V gene are SEHNR and FQNEAQ (reference sequence). CDR3 coding DNA: TGTGCCAGCAGCTTAGATGGAGGGTCAGATACGCAGTATTTT. This sequence encodes CASSLDGGSDTQYF.

This chain links TRBV9 with TRBJ2-1; 11 bases line up with TRBD2. CDR1 and CDR2 (germline): SGDLS, YYNGEE. The V gene end was trimmed by 2 bases and the J gene end by 4 bases; junction bases not matched to a gene: 5. This CDR3 is built from 16 residues. CDR3: CASSVSGRADYNEQFF. The CDR3, as DNA: TGTGCCAGCAGCGTTAGCGGGAGGGCCGATTACAATGAGCAGTTCTTC. Based on the CDR3 plus reference TRBV9 and TRBJ2-1, the full variable domain is DSGVTQTPKHLITATGQRVTLRCSPRSGDLSVYWYQQSLDQGLQFLIQYYNGEERAKGNILERFSAQQFPDLHSELNLSSLELGDSALYFCASSVSGRADYNEQFFGPGTRLTVL.

Turning to this clone: Other DNA sequences in this sample translate to the same CDR3. The chain carries TRBV7-9 and TRBJ2-3; D unresolved. The germline CDR1 and CDR2 sequences are SEHNR and FQNEAQ (reference sequence). V dropped 2 bases and J dropped 0 bases, with 3 bases sitting between them. The CDR3 sequence is 13 residues long. CDR3 nucleotides: TGTGCCAGCAGCTTACCGAGCACAGATACGCAGTATTTT. The encoded protein is CASSLPSTDTQYF.

This chain links TRBV5-1 with TRBJ2-7; D possibly corresponds to TRBD1 (5 bases). The CDR3 contains 15 residues. V shed 4 bases and J shed 2 bases, with 16 bases lying between them. CDR1 and CDR2 from the germline V gene are SGHRS and YFSETQ. The CDR3 coding sequence is TGCGCCAGCAGCCCTCTTGGGGCGGACCCCTACGAGCAGTACTTC. The encoded protein is CASSPLGADPYEQYF. Together with reference TRBV5-1 and TRBJ2-7, the CDR3 gives the full variable domain: KAGVTQTPRYLIKTRGQQVTLSCSPISGHRSVSWYQQTPGQGLQFLFEYFSETQRNKGNFPGRFSGRQFSNSRSEMNVSTLELGDSALYLCASSPLGADPYEQYFGPGTRLTVT.

The CDR3 here is CASSFSGSGDEQFF. The CDR3, as DNA: TGCGCCAGCAGCTTTAGCGGGAGCGGGGATGAGCAGTTCTTC. V and J are TRBV5-1 and TRBJ2-1; 9 positions match TRBD2. The CDR3 runs to 14 residues. The germline gives CDR1 SGHRS, CDR2 YFSETQ. The V segment lost 2 bases and the J segment 8 bases; nucleotides outside the gene matches: 5.

Comments on this clone: The same CDR3 arises from other DNA sequences in this sample as well. The rearrangement joins TRBV27 to TRBJ2-6; D gene unclear. Trimming shortened V by 4 bases and J by 1 base, and 2 bases separated the two germline ends. Looked up from germline, CDR1 is MNHEY and CDR2 is SMNVEV (reference sequence). CDR3 length: 13 amino acids. This CDR3 is CASSYSGANVLTF. The CDR3, as DNA: TGTGCCAGCAGTTATTCTGGGGCCAACGTCCTGACTTTC.

This clone was picked up one time. The chain is built from TRBV11-2 and TRBJ2-5; D may be TRBD2 (6 bases). V was pared by 3 bases and J by 5 bases, with 13 bases between. Germline loops: CDR1 SGHAT, CDR2 FQNNGV. The CDR3 spans 14 residues. As DNA, the CDR3 is TGTGCCAGCAGCTTCCCCCGAGGAGGGGAGACCCAGTACTTC. It yields the protein CASSFPRGGETQYF.

This chain connects TRBV18 to TRBJ2-5; maybe TRBD1 (6 bases). CDR1 is KGHSH and CDR2 is LQKENI in the germline V gene. CDR3 length: 15 amino acids. Between the trimmed V and J ends, which lost 6 bases and 1 base, there was a span of 15 bases. The CDR3: CASSKGGLIQETQYF. CDR3 DNA: TGTGCCAGCTCGAAAGGGGGATTGATCCAAGAGACCCAGTACTTC. The variable domain in full, completed from reference TRBV18 and TRBJ2-5, reads NAGVMQNPRHLVRRRGQEARLRCSPMKGHSHVYWYRQLPEEGLKFMVYLQKENIIDESGMPKERFSAEFPKEGPSILRIQQVVRGDSAAYFCASSKGGLIQETQYFGPGTRLLVL.

The rearrangement uses TRBV29-1 and TRBJ2-5, with TRBD2 matching 12 bases. After removal of 8 bases from V and 5 bases from J, the junction contained 18 bases not matched to a gene. The CDR3 has 17 residues. Germline CDR1 is SQVTM and CDR2 is ANQGSEA. The CDR3 region has the DNA TGCAGCATCCACCGCCCGACCGGGACTAGCGGGTTTGAGACCCAGTACTTC. Translation gives CSIHRPTGTSGFETQYF.

The chain couples TRBV6-1 to TRBJ1-2, with D possibly being TRBD1 (6 bases). The germline V and J ends were trimmed by 0 bases and 3 bases, with 11 bases remaining between them. CDR3 length equals 15 residues. Per germline, CDR1 MNHNS and CDR2 SASEGT. The CDR3 loop reads CASSEAAGAYYGYTF. The CDR3 coding sequence is TGTGCCAGCAGTGAAGCGGCAGGGGCCTACTATGGCTACACCTTC.

The V gene is TRBV7-9, the J gene TRBJ1-1; D ambiguous. V shed 5 bases and J shed 1 base, with 11 bases lying between them. This CDR3 comprises 14 residues. Germline values: CDR1 SEHNR, CDR2 FQNEAQ (reference sequence). The CDR3 sequence: CASSVFEGNTEAFF. The CDR3 DNA sequence: TGTGCCAGCAGCGTTTTTGAGGGGAACACTGAAGCTTTCTTT.

Here the CDR3 reads CAISESRTGTGEAFF. The CDR3 DNA is TGTGCCATCAGTGAGTCTCGGACAGGGACCGGTGAAGCTTTCTTT. V is TRBV10-3 and J is TRBJ1-1; TRBD1 agrees at 8 bases. Germline CDR1 and CDR2: ENHRY and SYGVKD. The CDR3 consists of 15 residues. Trimming took 0 bases from V and 7 from J; bases not matched to a gene: 7.

To note about this clone: The sample has other DNA sequences that encode this CDR3 too. The chain links TRBV28 to TRBJ1-5, with a weak D call TRBD1 (6 bases). The germline V gene encodes CDR1 MDHEN and CDR2 SYDVKM. With 8 bases removed from V and 2 bases from J, the gap between germline ends came to 10 bases. This CDR3 has 13 residues. The CDR3 region has the DNA TGTGCCAGCTCACCAGGGGGCAATCAGCCCCAGCATTTT. Its protein is CASSPGGNQPQHF. The complete variable domain, with remaining parts taken from reference TRBV28 and TRBJ1-5, reads DVKVTQSSRYLVKRTGEKVFLECVQDMDHENMFWYRQDPGLGLRLIYFSYDVKMKEKGDIPEGYSVSREKKERFSLILESASTNQTSMYLCASSPGGNQPQHFGDGTRLSIL.

V gene TRBV10-3 combines with J gene TRBJ1-1; D gene unclear. The V gene lost 6 bases and the J gene lost 1 base, with 12 bases spanning the gap. This CDR3 is built from 14 residues. Germline V lookup: CDR1 ENHRY, CDR2 SYGVKD. This CDR3 reads CAISPVGQNTEAFF. Written as DNA, the CDR3 is TGTGCCATCAGCCCAGTAGGGCAGAACACTGAAGCTTTCTTT.

For this clone: This same CDR3 is encoded by further DNA sequences in the sample. The rearrangement uses TRBV27 and TRBJ2-7; 10 bases match TRBD2. The CDR3 is made up of 14 amino acids. The germline CDR1 and CDR2 sequences are MNHEY and SMNVEV (reference sequence). V was pared by 4 bases and J by 0 bases, with 0 bases of the junction left unmatched. The CDR3: CASSWTSGSYEQYF. In nucleotides, the CDR3 is TGTGCCAGCAGTTGGACTAGCGGCTCCTACGAGCAGTACTTC.

The V gene is TRBV20-1, the J gene TRBJ2-7, with D perhaps TRBD1 (5 bases). In germline, CDR1 is DFQATT, CDR2 SNEGSKA (reference sequence). This CDR3 contains 11 residues. Trimming shortened V by 6 bases and J by 6 bases, and 12 bases separated the two germline ends. The CDR3 region has the DNA TGCAGTGCAACAGATCAGGGCGAGCAGTACTTC. As protein: CSATDQGEQYF.

The chain combines TRBV11-2 with TRBJ2-1, with unresolved D. This CDR3 has 12 residues. The V gene's germline CDR1 is SGHAT and CDR2 FQNNGV. The V end lost 5 bases, the J end lost 8 bases, and 10 bases lay between the germline ends. The CDR3 reads CASSGLVDEQFF. The CDR3 DNA is TGTGCCAGCAGCGGATTAGTTGATGAGCAGTTCTTC. The full variable domain, with the rest looked up from reference TRBV11-2 and TRBJ2-1, is EAGVAQSPRYKIIEKRQSVAFWCNPISGHATLYWYQQILGQGPKLLIQFQNNGVVDDSQLPKDRFSAERLKGVDSTLKIQPAKLEDSAVYLCASSGLVDEQFFGPGTRLTVL.

J is TRBJ1-3 and V is TRBV9; D unclear. The CDR3 is 19 amino acids. Trimming left V 4 bases short and J 3 bases short, with 26 bases between. Germline V gene lookup returns CDR1 SGDLS and CDR2 YYNGEE. CDR3 nucleotides: TGTGCCAGCAGCACAAGCAAACTCCGCCAGGAAATATTTGGAAACACCATATATTTT. Encoded protein: CASSTSKLRQEIFGNTIYF. The full variable domain, in which reference TRBV9 and TRBJ1-3 provide the parts outside the CDR3, is DSGVTQTPKHLITATGQRVTLRCSPRSGDLSVYWYQQSLDQGLQFLIQYYNGEERAKGNILERFSAQQFPDLHSELNLSSLELGDSALYFCASSTSKLRQEIFGNTIYFGEGSWLTVV.

With respect to this clone: The junction does not match germline at one end; this may be a read error. The chain joins TRBV7-7 to TRBJ2-5, with TRBD2 matching over 10 bases. The CDR3 is 19 residues long. Germline CDR1 reads SSHAT; CDR2 reads FNYEAQ (reference sequence). In DNA form, the CDR3 reads TGTGCTAGCAGCTCCAAGCGGGAGGGATATAAGGGAACAAGGGAGACCCAGTACTTC. Its translation: CASSSKREGYKGTRETQYF.

The rearrangement joins TRBV2 to TRBJ2-2; 7 bases fit TRBD2. V lost 10 bases and J lost 2; bases outside the gene matches: 4. The CDR3 sequence is 13 residues long. CDR1 is SNHLY and CDR2 is FYNNEI in the germline V gene. The DNA of the CDR3 is TGTGCCACGGAGCGGGACAACACCGGGGAGCTGTTTTTT. Protein sequence: CATERDNTGELFF.

Comment on this clone: This specimen includes other DNA sequences encoding the same CDR3. DNA of the CDR3: TGCGCCAGCAGCTTGGGGGCTTCTTACGAGCAGTACTTC. Translation gives CASSLGASYEQYF. The V call is TRBV5-1, the J call TRBJ2-7; D ambiguous. V lost 0 bases to trimming and J lost 4 bases, with 8 bases between them. The CDR3 is made up of 13 amino acids. Looked up from germline, CDR1 is SGHRS and CDR2 is YFSETQ.

The chain combines TRBV4-3 with TRBJ2-4, with TRBD2 matching over 12 bases. Germline loops: CDR1 LGHNA, CDR2 YSLEER. CDR3 size: 19 residues. The J segment lost 0 bases and the V segment lost 4 bases, leaving 10 bases of the junction unmatched. In nucleotides, the CDR3 is TGCGCCAGCAGCCCCCAGACTAGCGGGGGAGTTATAGCCAAAAACATTCAGTACTTC. Its translation is CASSPQTSGGVIAKNIQYF.

V and J are TRBV7-9 and TRBJ1-2; D gene uncertain. The CDR3 has 15 amino acids. The germline CDR1 and CDR2 sequences are SEHNR and FQNEAQ (reference sequence). Trimming took 4 bases from V and 2 from J, leaving 14 bases between them. The CDR3 loop reads CASSSSLRQNYGYTF. CDR3 coding DNA: TGTGCCAGCAGCTCATCCCTCCGGCAGAACTATGGCTACACCTTC.

The J gene is TRBJ2-7, the V gene TRBV19; TRBD2 might be the D (5 bases). CDR3 size: 15 residues. Germline V gene sequence: CDR1 LNHDA, CDR2 SQIVND (reference sequence). V was trimmed by 6 bases and J by 0 bases, leaving 15 bases between them. The CDR3: CASSTSGGSSYEQYF. CDR3 coding DNA: TGTGCCAGTAGCACCAGTGGCGGGTCCTCCTACGAGCAGTACTTC.

The chain carries TRBV27 and TRBJ2-1, with 13 bases that match TRBD2. CDR3 length: 17 residues. V shed 4 bases and J 0 bases; nucleotides not matched to a gene: 3. CDR1 is MNHEY, CDR2 SMNVEV, per germline (reference sequence). CDR3 bases: TGTGCCAGCAGTTCCAGGACTAGCGGGAGCTCCTACAATGAGCAGTTCTTC. Protein product: CASSSRTSGSSYNEQFF.